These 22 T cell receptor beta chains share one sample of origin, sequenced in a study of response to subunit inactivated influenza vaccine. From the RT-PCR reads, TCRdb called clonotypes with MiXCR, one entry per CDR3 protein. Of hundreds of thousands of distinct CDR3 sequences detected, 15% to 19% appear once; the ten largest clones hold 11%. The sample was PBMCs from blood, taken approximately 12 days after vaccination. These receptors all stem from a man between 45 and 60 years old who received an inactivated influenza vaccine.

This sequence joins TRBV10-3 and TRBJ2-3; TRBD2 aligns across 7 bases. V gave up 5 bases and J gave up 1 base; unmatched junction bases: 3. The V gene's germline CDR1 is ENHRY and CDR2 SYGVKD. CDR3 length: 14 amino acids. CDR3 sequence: CAISTGGRTDTQYF. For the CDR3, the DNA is TGTGCCATCAGTACGGGGGGACGCACAGATACGCAGTATTTT.

In DNA form, the CDR3 reads TGCGCCAGCAGTCTGAGCGGGGCTAGCGGGAGATACGAGCAGTACTTC. Protein: CASSLSGASGRYEQYF. The V call is TRBV4-3, the J call TRBJ2-7; 10 bases line up with TRBD2. Germline V gene sequence: CDR1 LGHNA, CDR2 YSLEER. Losses at the gene ends were 6 bases for V and 4 bases for J; bases not matched to a gene: 12. The CDR3 is 16 amino acids.

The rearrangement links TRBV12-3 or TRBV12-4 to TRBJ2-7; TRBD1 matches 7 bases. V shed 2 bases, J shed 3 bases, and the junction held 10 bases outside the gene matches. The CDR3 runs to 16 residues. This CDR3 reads CASSLRGSAGGYEQYF. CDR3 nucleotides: TGTGCCAGCAGTTTAAGAGGGTCGGCAGGGGGCTACGAGCAGTACTTC.

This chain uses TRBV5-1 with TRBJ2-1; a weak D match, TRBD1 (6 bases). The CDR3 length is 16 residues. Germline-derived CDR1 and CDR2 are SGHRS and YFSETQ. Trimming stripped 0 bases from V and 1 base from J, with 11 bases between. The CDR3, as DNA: TGCGCCAGCAGCTTGGTCGGCAGGGGATCCTACAATGAGCAGTTCTTC. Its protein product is CASSLVGRGSYNEQFF.

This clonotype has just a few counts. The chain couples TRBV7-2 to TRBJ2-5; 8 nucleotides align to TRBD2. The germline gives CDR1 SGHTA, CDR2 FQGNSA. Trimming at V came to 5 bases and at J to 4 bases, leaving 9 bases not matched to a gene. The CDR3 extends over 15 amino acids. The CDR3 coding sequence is TGTGCCAGCAGCCAAGCGGGGGCGCGAGGAGAGACCCAGTACTTC. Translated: CASSQAGARGETQYF.

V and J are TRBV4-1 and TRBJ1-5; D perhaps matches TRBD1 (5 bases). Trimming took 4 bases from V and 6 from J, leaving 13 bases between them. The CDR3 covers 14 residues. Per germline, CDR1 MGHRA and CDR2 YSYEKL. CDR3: CASSPRGGSQPQHF. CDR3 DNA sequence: TGCGCCAGCAGCCCCCGGGGGGGTAGTCAGCCCCAGCATTTT.

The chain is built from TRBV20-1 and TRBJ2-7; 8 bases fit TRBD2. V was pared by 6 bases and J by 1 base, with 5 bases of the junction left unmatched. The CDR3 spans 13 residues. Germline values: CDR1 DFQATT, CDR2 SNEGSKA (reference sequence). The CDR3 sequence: CSAVGGGSYEQYF. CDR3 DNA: TGCAGTGCCGTCGGCGGGGGGTCCTACGAGCAGTACTTC.

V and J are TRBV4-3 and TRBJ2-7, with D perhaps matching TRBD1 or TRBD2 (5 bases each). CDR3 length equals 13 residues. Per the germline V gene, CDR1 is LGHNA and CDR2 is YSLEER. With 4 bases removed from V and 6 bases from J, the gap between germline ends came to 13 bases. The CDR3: CASSLQGASEQYF. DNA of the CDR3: TGCGCCAGCAGCCTGCAGGGAGCCAGCGAGCAGTACTTC.

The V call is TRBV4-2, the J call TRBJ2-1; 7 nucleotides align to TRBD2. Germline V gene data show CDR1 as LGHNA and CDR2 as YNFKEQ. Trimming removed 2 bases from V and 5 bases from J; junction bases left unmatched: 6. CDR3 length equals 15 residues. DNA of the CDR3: TGTGCCAGCAGCCAACCCGGGACTAATAACAATGAGCAGTTCTTC. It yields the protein CASSQPGTNNNEQFF.

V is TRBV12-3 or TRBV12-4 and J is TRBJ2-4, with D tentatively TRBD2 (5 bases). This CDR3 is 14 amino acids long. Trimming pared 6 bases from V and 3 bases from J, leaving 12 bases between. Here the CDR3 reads CASSPSGGKNIQYF. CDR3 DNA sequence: TGTGCCAGCAGCCCAAGTGGAGGCAAAAACATTCAGTACTTC.

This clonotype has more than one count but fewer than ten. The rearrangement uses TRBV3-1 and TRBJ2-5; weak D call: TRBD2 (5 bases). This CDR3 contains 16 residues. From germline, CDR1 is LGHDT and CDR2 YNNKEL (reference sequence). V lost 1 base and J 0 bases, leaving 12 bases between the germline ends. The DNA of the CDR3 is TGTGCCAGCAGCCAAGTGGCGGGCCGGCACCAAGAGACCCAGTACTTC. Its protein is CASSQVAGRHQETQYF.

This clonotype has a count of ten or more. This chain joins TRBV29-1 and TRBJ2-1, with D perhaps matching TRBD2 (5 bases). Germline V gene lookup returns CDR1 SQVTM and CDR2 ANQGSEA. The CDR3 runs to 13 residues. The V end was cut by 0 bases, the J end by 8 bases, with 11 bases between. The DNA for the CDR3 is TGCAGCGTTGAAGAGTACGAGGGTGATGAGCAGTTCTTC. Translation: CSVEEYEGDEQFF.

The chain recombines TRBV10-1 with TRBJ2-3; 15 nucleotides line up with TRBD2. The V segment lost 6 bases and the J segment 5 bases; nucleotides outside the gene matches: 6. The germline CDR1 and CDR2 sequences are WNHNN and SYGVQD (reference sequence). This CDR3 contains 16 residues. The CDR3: CASSPGTSGGIDTQYF. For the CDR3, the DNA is TGCGCCAGCAGCCCCGGGACTAGCGGGGGGATAGATACGCAGTATTTT.

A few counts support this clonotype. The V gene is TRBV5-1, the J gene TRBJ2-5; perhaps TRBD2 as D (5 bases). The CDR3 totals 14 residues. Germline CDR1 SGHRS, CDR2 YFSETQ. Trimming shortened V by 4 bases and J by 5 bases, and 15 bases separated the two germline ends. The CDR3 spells CASSPDLVEETQYF. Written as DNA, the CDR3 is TGCGCCAGCAGCCCGGACTTAGTAGAGGAGACCCAGTACTTC.

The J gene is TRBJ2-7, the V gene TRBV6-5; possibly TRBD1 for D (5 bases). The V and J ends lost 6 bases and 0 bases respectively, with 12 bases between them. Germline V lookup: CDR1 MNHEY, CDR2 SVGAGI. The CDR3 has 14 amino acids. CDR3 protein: CASRATDISYEQYF. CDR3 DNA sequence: TGTGCCAGCAGAGCGACAGATATCTCCTACGAGCAGTACTTC.

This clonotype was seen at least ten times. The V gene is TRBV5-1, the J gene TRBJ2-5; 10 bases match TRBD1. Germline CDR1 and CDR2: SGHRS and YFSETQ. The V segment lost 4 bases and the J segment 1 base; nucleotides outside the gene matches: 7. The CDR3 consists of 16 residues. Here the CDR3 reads CASSPGGTGVQETQYF. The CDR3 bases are TGCGCCAGCAGCCCGGGCGGGACAGGGGTCCAAGAGACCCAGTACTTC. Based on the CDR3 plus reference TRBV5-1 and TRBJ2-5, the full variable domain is KAGVTQTPRYLIKTRGQQVTLSCSPISGHRSVSWYQQTPGQGLQFLFEYFSETQRNKGNFPGRFSGRQFSNSRSEMNVSTLELGDSALYLCASSPGGTGVQETQYFGPGTRLLVL.

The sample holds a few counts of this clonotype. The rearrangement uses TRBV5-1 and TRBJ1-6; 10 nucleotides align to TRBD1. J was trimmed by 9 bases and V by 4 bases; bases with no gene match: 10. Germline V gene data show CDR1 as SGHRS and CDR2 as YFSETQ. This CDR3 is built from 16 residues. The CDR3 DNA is TGCGCCAGCAGCATAATACCGGGACAGGGGACTTCACCCCTCCACTTT. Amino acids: CASSIIPGQGTSPLHF.

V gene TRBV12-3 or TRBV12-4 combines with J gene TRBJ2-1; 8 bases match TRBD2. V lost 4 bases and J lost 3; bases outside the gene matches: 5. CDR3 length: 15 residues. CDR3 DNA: TGTGCCAGCAGTTCACTAGCGGCTTACTACAATGAGCAGTTCTTC. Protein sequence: CASSSLAAYYNEQFF.

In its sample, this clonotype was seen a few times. The CDR3 loop reads CASSSGGWEDTQYF. CDR3 coding DNA: TGTGCCAGCAGCTCAGGGGGTTGGGAAGATACGCAGTATTTT. V gene TRBV7-9 combines with J gene TRBJ2-3; 7 nucleotides agree with TRBD1. Per germline, CDR1 SEHNR and CDR2 FQNEAQ (reference sequence). V trimming: 4 bases; J trimming: 5 bases; junction bases outside the gene matches: 6. This CDR3 has 14 amino acids.

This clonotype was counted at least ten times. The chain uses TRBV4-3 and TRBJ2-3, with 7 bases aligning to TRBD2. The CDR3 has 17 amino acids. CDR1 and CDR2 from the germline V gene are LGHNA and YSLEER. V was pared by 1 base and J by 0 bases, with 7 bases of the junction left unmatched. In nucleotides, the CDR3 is TGCGCCAGCAGCCAAGGGGCTAGCGGTTTTAGCACAGATACGCAGTATTTT. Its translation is CASSQGASGFSTDTQYF.

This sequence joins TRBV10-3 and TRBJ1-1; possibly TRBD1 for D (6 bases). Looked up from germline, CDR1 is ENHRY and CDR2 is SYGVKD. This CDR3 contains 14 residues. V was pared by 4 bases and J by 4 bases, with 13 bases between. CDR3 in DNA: TGTGCCATCAGTGTACAGGGAGGAGGCACTGAAGCTTTCTTT. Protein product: CAISVQGGGTEAFF.

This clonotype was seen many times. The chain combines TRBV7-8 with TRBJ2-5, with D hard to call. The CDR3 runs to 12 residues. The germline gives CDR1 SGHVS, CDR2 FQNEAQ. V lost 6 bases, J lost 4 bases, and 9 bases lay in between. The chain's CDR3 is CASSLSGETQYF. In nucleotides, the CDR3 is TGTGCCAGCAGTTTAAGTGGAGAGACCCAGTACTTC.